The 5 T cell receptor beta chains reported below all come from one sample, sequenced in a study of shared clonotypes between healthy human individuals. Naive CD8 cells lacked CD45RO, underwent positive selection for CCR7 and left out terminally differentiated effector memory CD45RA+ cells. This table comes from immunoSEQ multiplex PCR, and its TCRdb copy is limited to in-frame clones, with some not included. The sample gives some 2 million clones, roughly 95% of which show up once; around 1.1% is in the top ten. Source material: naive CD8+ T cells sorted from blood. The receptor set was obtained from a man between 18 and 35 years old in good health.

This clone was counted between two and nine times. The rearrangement joins TRBV28 to TRBJ1-2; a possible D gene is TRBD1 (6 bases). CDR3 length: 14 residues. The ends were cut back, 1 base at V and 4 bases at J, with 10 bases in the middle. Per germline, CDR1 MDHEN and CDR2 SYDVKM. CDR3 DNA sequence: TGTGCCAGCAGTTTATTCAGACAGGCCTATGGCTACACCTTC. Translation gives CASSLFRQAYGYTF.

This clone came up once. This chain connects TRBV5-4 to TRBJ2-1; D ambiguous. The ends were cut back, 0 bases at V and 6 bases at J, with 10 bases in the middle. CDR1 and CDR2 (germline): SGHNT, YYREEE (reference sequence). CDR3 length equals 14 residues. CDR3 sequence: CASSLVGSGNEQFF. CDR3 coding DNA: TGTGCCAGCAGCTTGGTTGGATCTGGCAATGAGCAGTTCTTC.

In this sample, this clone turned up once. This chain links TRBV11-2 with TRBJ2-5; a possible D gene is TRBD1 (5 bases). V gave up 3 bases and J gave up 5 bases, with 19 bases separating them. The CDR3 covers 16 residues. Germline CDR1 is SGHAT and CDR2 is FQNNGV. The CDR3 loop is CASSLGHALGRETQYF. The CDR3 DNA reads TGTGCCAGCAGCTTGGGGCACGCGTTAGGCAGGGAGACCCAGTACTTC.

The V and J genes are TRBV5-6 and TRBJ2-1; D remains unclear. The V and J ends lost 0 bases and 8 bases respectively, with 6 bases between them. The germline V gene encodes CDR1 SGHDT and CDR2 YYEEEE. CDR3 length: 12 amino acids. In DNA form, the CDR3 reads TGTGCCAGCAGCTTGGGGAGCTATGAGCAGTTCTTC. This gives the protein CASSLGSYEQFF.

The chain recombines TRBV4-1 with TRBJ2-5; D uncertain. The CDR3 has 14 amino acids. V lost 3 bases, J lost 3 bases, and 11 bases lay in between. Germline CDR1 is MGHRA and CDR2 is YSYEKL. CDR3 protein: CASSHPLGEETQYF. In DNA form, the CDR3 reads TGCGCCAGCAGCCACCCGCTGGGCGAAGAGACCCAGTACTTC.